This is a list of T cell receptor beta chains from one sample in a study of robustness of blood B and T cell sequencing. Each CDR3 protein gets one entry after TCRdb re-called the PCR reads with MiXCR. The sample lists 3,500 to 4,000 distinct CDR3 sequences, about half occurring once. The sequenced sample consisted of peripheral blood. The source is a human donor in good health. Each CDR3 is given with its conserved first and last residue. The order of the fields is D gene, J gene, clone size, V gene, CDR3 DNA, CDR3 protein. D genes are given only for firm matches. Rows give clone size only sometimes, using once, few, many, or a class for an expanded clone.

d_gene: NA; j_gene: TRBJ1-6; abundance: once; v_gene: TRBV5-6; CDR3nt: TGTGCCAGCAGCCCCAGGACAGCTTATAATTCACCCCTCCACTTT; CDR3aa: CASSPRTAYNSPLHF
d_gene: NA; j_gene: TRBJ2-7; abundance: NA; v_gene: TRBV11-2; CDR3nt: TGTGCCAGCAGCTTAGGGCAGAATAGCTACGAGCAGTACTTC; CDR3aa: CASSLGQNSYEQYF
d_gene: NA; j_gene: TRBJ2-3; abundance: NA; v_gene: TRBV5-4; CDR3nt: TGTGCCAGCAGCTTGCCGAATCGGGGCCCAGATACGCAGTATTTT; CDR3aa: CASSLPNRGPDTQYF
d_gene: TRBD2; j_gene: TRBJ2-7; abundance: NA; v_gene: TRBV7-8; CDR3nt: TGTGCCAGCAGCGCATCGGGGGGTCGCGAGCAGTACTTC; CDR3aa: CASSASGGREQYF
d_gene: NA; j_gene: TRBJ2-1; abundance: few; v_gene: TRBV5-6; CDR3nt: TGTGCCAGCAGCTTGGCGATGAATGAGCAGTTCTTC; CDR3aa: CASSLAMNEQFF
d_gene: NA; j_gene: TRBJ1-6; abundance: NA; v_gene: TRBV5-1; CDR3nt: TGCGCCAGCAGCTTGGAGGGAAAAATACCCCTACTCCACTTT; CDR3aa: CASSLEGKIPLLHF
d_gene: TRBD1; j_gene: TRBJ1-5; abundance: NA; v_gene: TRBV20-1; CDR3nt: TGCAGTGCTACACACACAGGGGGCAATCAGCCCCAGCATTTT; CDR3aa: CSATHTGGNQPQHF
d_gene: NA; j_gene: TRBJ1-1; abundance: few; v_gene: TRBV30; CDR3nt: TGTGCCTGGAGCTGGGGCGGAGAAGCTTTCTTT; CDR3aa: CAWSWGGEAFF
d_gene: TRBD2; j_gene: TRBJ2-1; abundance: NA; v_gene: TRBV7-9; CDR3nt: TGTGCCAGCAGCTTCGCGGGGGGGCGGAATGAGCAGTTCTTC; CDR3aa: CASSFAGGRNEQFF
d_gene: NA; j_gene: TRBJ2-1; abundance: NA; v_gene: TRBV15; CDR3nt: TGTGCCACCAGCAGAGAGGACGGCGGCTACAATGAGCAGTTCTTC; CDR3aa: CATSREDGGYNEQFF
d_gene: NA; j_gene: TRBJ2-7; abundance: once; v_gene: TRBV29-1; CDR3nt: TGCAGCGTTGCCTGGGGTTCCTACGAGCAGTACTTC; CDR3aa: CSVAWGSYEQYF
d_gene: TRBD2; j_gene: TRBJ2-3; abundance: NA; v_gene: TRBV7-3; CDR3nt: TGTGCCAGCAGCAAGACCCCCTCTAGCGGGCCCTTTGTGTCCGCAGATACGCAGTATTTT; CDR3aa: CASSKTPSSGPFVSADTQYF
d_gene: NA; j_gene: TRBJ2-6; abundance: NA; v_gene: TRBV7-9; CDR3nt: TGTGCCAGCAGCAAGAGCTCTGGGGCCAACGTCCTGACTTTC; CDR3aa: CASSKSSGANVLTF
d_gene: NA; j_gene: TRBJ2-7; abundance: NA; v_gene: TRBV18; CDR3nt: TGTGCCAGCTCACCTACGAGCTCCTACGAGCAGTACTTC; CDR3aa: CASSPTSSYEQYF
d_gene: NA; j_gene: TRBJ1-5; abundance: NA; v_gene: TRBV4-2; CDR3nt: TGTGCCAGCAGCCCCAGGGGCGGCAATCAGCCCCAGCATTTT; CDR3aa: CASSPRGGNQPQHF
d_gene: TRBD1; j_gene: TRBJ1-1; abundance: NA; v_gene: TRBV30; CDR3nt: TGTGCTTCCGATATAGGGGGCTGGGACACTGAAGCTTTCTTT; CDR3aa: CASDIGGWDTEAFF
d_gene: TRBD2; j_gene: TRBJ2-7; abundance: few; v_gene: TRBV12-3/TRBV12-4; CDR3nt: TGTGCCAGCAGTTTCTATGGGCTAGCGGGCTCCTACGAGCAGTACTTC; CDR3aa: CASSFYGLAGSYEQYF
d_gene: TRBD1; j_gene: TRBJ1-5; abundance: NA; v_gene: TRBV6-2/TRBV6-3; CDR3nt: TGTGCCAGCAGTTACGGCCCGGGACAGGGGCATCAGCCCCAGCATTTT; CDR3aa: CASSYGPGQGHQPQHF
d_gene: NA; j_gene: TRBJ1-1; abundance: NA; v_gene: TRBV5-6; CDR3nt: TGTGCCAGCAGCTTGGCGGGGGGGATGAACACTGAAGCTTTCTTT; CDR3aa: CASSLAGGMNTEAFF
d_gene: TRBD1; j_gene: TRBJ1-2; abundance: NA; v_gene: TRBV7-2; CDR3nt: TGTGCCAGCAGCTTAAACCGGGACAGGGAGGACTATGGCTACACCTTC; CDR3aa: CASSLNRDREDYGYTF
d_gene: TRBD1; j_gene: TRBJ1-2; abundance: few; v_gene: TRBV20-1; CDR3nt: TGCAGTGCTTCCGGGACAGACAGCTATGGCTACACCTTC; CDR3aa: CSASGTDSYGYTF
d_gene: NA; j_gene: TRBJ1-2; abundance: NA; v_gene: TRBV6-6; CDR3nt: TGTGCCAGCAGTTACCTGGACTATGGCTACACCTTC; CDR3aa: CASSYLDYGYTF
d_gene: NA; j_gene: TRBJ2-3; abundance: once; v_gene: TRBV5-5; CDR3nt: TGTGCCAGCAGCATAGGGACACCTGAAACGCAGTATTTT; CDR3aa: CASSIGTPETQYF
d_gene: NA; j_gene: TRBJ2-7; abundance: NA; v_gene: TRBV7-2; CDR3nt: TGTGCCAGCAGCTTACAGTGGGACGGCGCCTACGAGCAGTACTTC; CDR3aa: CASSLQWDGAYEQYF
d_gene: NA; j_gene: TRBJ2-2; abundance: NA; v_gene: TRBV5-6; CDR3nt: TGTGCCAGCAGCAAGACGGGACATAACACCGGGGAGCTGTTTTTT; CDR3aa: CASSKTGHNTGELFF
d_gene: NA; j_gene: TRBJ2-6; abundance: NA; v_gene: TRBV13; CDR3nt: TGTGCCAGCAGACTACAGGGTACCAGCTCTGGGGCCAACGTCCTGACTTTC; CDR3aa: CASRLQGTSSGANVLTF
d_gene: TRBD1; j_gene: TRBJ1-1; abundance: NA; v_gene: TRBV3-1; CDR3nt: TGTGCCAGCAGACCGACAGGGGTCACTGAAGCTTTCTTT; CDR3aa: CASRPTGVTEAFF
d_gene: TRBD1; j_gene: TRBJ1-1; abundance: medium-sized; v_gene: TRBV6-2/TRBV6-3; CDR3nt: TGTGCCAGCAGTTATTACCACAGGGGGGACACTGAAGCTTTCTTT; CDR3aa: CASSYYHRGDTEAFF
d_gene: TRBD1; j_gene: TRBJ2-2; abundance: NA; v_gene: TRBV9; CDR3nt: TGTGCCAGCAGTCATGGACAGGACACCGGGGAGCTGTTTTTT; CDR3aa: CASSHGQDTGELFF
d_gene: NA; j_gene: TRBJ1-1; abundance: few; v_gene: TRBV18; CDR3nt: TGTGCCAGCTCACAGCTACAGGGTATTGGGGCTGAAGCTTTCTTT; CDR3aa: CASSQLQGIGAEAFF
d_gene: NA; j_gene: TRBJ1-2; abundance: NA; v_gene: TRBV6-5; CDR3nt: TGTGCCAGCAGTTTAGGCGGTATCTATGGCTACACCTTC; CDR3aa: CASSLGGIYGYTF
d_gene: NA; j_gene: TRBJ1-6; abundance: NA; v_gene: TRBV15; CDR3nt: TGTGCCACCAGCAGAGAGCCCCAGGGAGACTCACCCCTCCACTTT; CDR3aa: CATSREPQGDSPLHF
d_gene: TRBD2; j_gene: TRBJ2-3; abundance: NA; v_gene: TRBV11-1; CDR3nt: TGTGCCAGCAGCGCTAGCGGGGGGCGCACAGATACGCAGTATTTT; CDR3aa: CASSASGGRTDTQYF
d_gene: NA; j_gene: TRBJ1-4; abundance: NA; v_gene: TRBV29-1; CDR3nt: TGCAGCGTTGTGGTTGGAGAAAAACTGTTTTTT; CDR3aa: CSVVVGEKLFF
d_gene: TRBD2; j_gene: TRBJ2-2; abundance: NA; v_gene: TRBV5-4; CDR3nt: TGTGCCAGCAGCTTGCATAGCGGGGGAAACACCGGGGAGCTGTTTTTT; CDR3aa: CASSLHSGGNTGELFF
d_gene: TRBD1; j_gene: TRBJ2-2; abundance: NA; v_gene: TRBV30; CDR3nt: TGTGCCTGGAGCAGGGGGCCTGGGGAGCTGTTTTTT; CDR3aa: CAWSRGPGELFF
d_gene: NA; j_gene: TRBJ2-3; abundance: few; v_gene: TRBV1; CDR3nt: NA; CDR3aa: CTSSQDGVAGGTDTQYF
d_gene: NA; j_gene: TRBJ1-1; abundance: NA; v_gene: TRBV5-1; CDR3nt: TGCGCCAGCAGCTTAAACACTGAAGCTTTCTTT; CDR3aa: CASSLNTEAFF
d_gene: TRBD1; j_gene: TRBJ1-6; abundance: NA; v_gene: TRBV6-5; CDR3nt: TGTGCCAGCAGTTACTCGAGCGCAGGGGGCAGCTCACCCCTCCACTTT; CDR3aa: CASSYSSAGGSSPLHF
d_gene: NA; j_gene: TRBJ1-2; abundance: NA; v_gene: TRBV6-2/TRBV6-3; CDR3nt: TGTGCCAGCAGTTACATGGGACACAACACGGGTGGCTATGGCTACACCTTC; CDR3aa: CASSYMGHNTGGYGYTF
d_gene: TRBD1; j_gene: TRBJ2-6; abundance: NA; v_gene: TRBV11-2; CDR3nt: TGTGCCAGCAGCTTTCATCCCATTAACAGGGGAGCTGGGGCCAACGTCCTGACTTTC; CDR3aa: CASSFHPINRGAGANVLTF
d_gene: NA; j_gene: TRBJ1-3; abundance: few; v_gene: TRBV20-1; CDR3nt: TGCAGTGCTAGAGGGGCCGTTGGAAACACCATATATTTT; CDR3aa: CSARGAVGNTIYF